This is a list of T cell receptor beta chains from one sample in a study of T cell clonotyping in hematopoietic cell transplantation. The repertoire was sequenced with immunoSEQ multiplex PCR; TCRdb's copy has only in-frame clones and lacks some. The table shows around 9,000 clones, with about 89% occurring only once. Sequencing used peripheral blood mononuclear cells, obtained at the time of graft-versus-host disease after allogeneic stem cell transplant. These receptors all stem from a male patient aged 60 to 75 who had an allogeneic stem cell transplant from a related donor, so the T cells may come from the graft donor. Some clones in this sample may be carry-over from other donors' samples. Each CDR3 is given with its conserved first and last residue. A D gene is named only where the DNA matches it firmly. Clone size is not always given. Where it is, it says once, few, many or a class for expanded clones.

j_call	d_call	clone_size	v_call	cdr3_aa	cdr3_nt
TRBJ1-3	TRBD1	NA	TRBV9	CASSPGTVNTIYF	TGTGCCAGCAGCCCAGGGACAGTGAACACCATATATTTT
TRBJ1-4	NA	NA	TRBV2	CASSKRVSTNEKLFF	TGTGCCAGCAGTAAAAGGGTTTCAACTAATGAAAAACTGTTTTTT
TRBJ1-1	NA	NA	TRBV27	CASSDLGTEAFF	TGTGCCAGCAGCGACCTAGGCACTGAAGCTTTCTTT
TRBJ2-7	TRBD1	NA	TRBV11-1	CASSQGAMVAAPYEQYF	TGTGCCAGCAGCCAGGGGGCCATGGTTGCCGCCCCCTACGAGCAGTACTTC
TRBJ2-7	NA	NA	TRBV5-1	CASSLAAHYYEQYF	TGCGCCAGCAGCTTGGCCGCTCACTACTACGAGCAGTACTTC
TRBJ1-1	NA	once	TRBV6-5	CASSFDIGGNTEAFF	TGTGCCAGCAGTTTCGATATTGGGGGGAACACTGAAGCTTTCTTT
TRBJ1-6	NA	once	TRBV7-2	CASSHSPSYNSPLHF	TGTGCCAGCAGCCACAGCCCCTCCTATAATTCACCCCTCCACTTT
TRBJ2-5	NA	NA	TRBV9	CASSVGAGGRQETQYF	TGTGCCAGCAGCGTAGGGGCCGGGGGGCGGCAAGAGACCCAGTACTTC
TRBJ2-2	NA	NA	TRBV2	CASSPGRGTPGELFF	TGTGCCAGCAGTCCTGGCCGGGGTACCCCCGGGGAGCTGTTTTTT
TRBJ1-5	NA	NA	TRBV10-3	CAISEDGSNQPQHF	TGTGCCATCAGTGAGGACGGAAGCAATCAGCCCCAGCATTTT
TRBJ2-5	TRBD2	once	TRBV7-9	CASSGLAGGETQYF	TGTGCCAGCAGCGGACTAGCGGGAGGGGAGACCCAGTACTTC
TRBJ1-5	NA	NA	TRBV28	CASTPRPFFGPQHF	TGTGCCAGTACGCCTCGCCCTTTTTTTGGGCCCCAGCATTTT
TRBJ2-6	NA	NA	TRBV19	CASTQASGANVLTF	TGTGCCAGTACACAGGCATCTGGGGCCAACGTCCTGACTTTC
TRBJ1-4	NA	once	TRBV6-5	CASSSGHLTTNEKLFF	TGTGCCAGCAGTTCGGGACACCTCACAACTAATGAAAAACTGTTTTTT
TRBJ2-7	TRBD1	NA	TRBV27	CASGYRGRSYEQYF	TGTGCCAGCGGATACAGGGGTCGCTCCTACGAGCAGTACTTC
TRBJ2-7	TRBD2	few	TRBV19	CASSAGLAGVYEQYF	TGTGCCAGTAGTGCAGGGCTAGCGGGGGTGTACGAGCAGTACTTC
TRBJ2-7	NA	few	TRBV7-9	CASSLGTSTYEQYF	TGTGCCAGCAGCCTAGGGACATCTACCTACGAGCAGTACTTC